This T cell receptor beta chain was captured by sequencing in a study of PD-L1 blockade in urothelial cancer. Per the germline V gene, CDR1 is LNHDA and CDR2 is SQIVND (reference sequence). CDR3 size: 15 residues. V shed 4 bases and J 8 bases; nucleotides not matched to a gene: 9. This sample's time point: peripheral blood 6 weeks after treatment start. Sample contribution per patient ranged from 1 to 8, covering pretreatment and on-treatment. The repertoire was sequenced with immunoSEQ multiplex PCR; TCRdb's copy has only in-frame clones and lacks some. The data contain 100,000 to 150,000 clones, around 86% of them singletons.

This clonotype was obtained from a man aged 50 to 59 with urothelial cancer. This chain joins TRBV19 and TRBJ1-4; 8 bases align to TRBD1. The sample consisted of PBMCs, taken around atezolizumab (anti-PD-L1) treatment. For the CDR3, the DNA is TGTGCCAGTAGTAACCGGACAGGGAGGGTAGAAAAACTGTTTTTT. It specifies CASSNRTGRVEKLFF.